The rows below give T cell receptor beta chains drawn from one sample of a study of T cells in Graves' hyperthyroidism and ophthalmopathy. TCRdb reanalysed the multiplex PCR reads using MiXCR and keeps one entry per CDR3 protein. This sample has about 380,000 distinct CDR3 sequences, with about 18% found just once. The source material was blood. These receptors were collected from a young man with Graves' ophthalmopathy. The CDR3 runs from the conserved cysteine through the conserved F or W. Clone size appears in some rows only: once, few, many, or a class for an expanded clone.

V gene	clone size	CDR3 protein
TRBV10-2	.	CASTGGQGNQPQHF
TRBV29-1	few	CSVEGRTGIPETQYF
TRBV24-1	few	CATSGIANVLTF
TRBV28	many	CASSLPGSTDTQYF
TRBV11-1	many	CASSLEGAGELFF
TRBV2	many	CASTRPGSSSYGYTF
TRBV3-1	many	CASSPRLAEPYEQYF
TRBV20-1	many	CSARGRQETQYF
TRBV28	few	CASSFYGTANTGELFF
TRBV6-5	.	CASSYELAGNTIYF
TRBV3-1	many	CASSQPAGQGSYTF
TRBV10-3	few	CATGASEGTEAFF
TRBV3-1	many	CASSLFGTGYEQYF
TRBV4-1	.	CASSHLGRAFF
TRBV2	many	CASSFERGEETQYF
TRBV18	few	CASSYGTGTTGELFF
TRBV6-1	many	CASTQAWGALYYEQYF
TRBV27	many	CASSRRDGRETQYF
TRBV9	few	CASSAETGWGEKLFF
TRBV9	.	CASSLSLGNEQFF
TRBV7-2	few	CASSSRDPEKLFF
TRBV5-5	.	CASSQGRQGYTF
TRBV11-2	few	CASSGTSGVTMAKNIQYF
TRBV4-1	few	CASSPFSSFGETQYF
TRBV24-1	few	CATSDPDRFLDTQYF
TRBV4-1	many	CASSQDPGRDNEQFF